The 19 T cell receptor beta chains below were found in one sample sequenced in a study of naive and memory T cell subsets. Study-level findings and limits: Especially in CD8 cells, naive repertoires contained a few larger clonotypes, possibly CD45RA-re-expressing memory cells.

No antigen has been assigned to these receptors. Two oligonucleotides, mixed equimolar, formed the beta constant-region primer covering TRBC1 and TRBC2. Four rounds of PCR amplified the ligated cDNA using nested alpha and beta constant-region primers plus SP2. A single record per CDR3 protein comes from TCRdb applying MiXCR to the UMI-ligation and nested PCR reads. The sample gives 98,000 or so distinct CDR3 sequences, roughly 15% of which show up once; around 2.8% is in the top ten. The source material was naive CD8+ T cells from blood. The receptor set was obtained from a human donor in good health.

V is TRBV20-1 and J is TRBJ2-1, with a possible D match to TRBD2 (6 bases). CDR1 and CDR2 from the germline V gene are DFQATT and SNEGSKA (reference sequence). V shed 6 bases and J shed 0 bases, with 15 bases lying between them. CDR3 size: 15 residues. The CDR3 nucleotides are TGCAGTGCCGTAGTCTGGAGGGGCTCCTACAATGAGCAGTTCTTC. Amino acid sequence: CSAVVWRGSYNEQFF.

The CDR3 reads CASSVDWTTYEQYF. CDR3 in DNA: TGTGCCAGCAGCGTAGATTGGACAACCTACGAGCAGTACTTC. The chain uses TRBV9 and TRBJ2-7; TRBD1 might be the D (5 bases). The CDR3 totals 14 residues. Trimming removed 0 bases from V and 2 bases from J, with 9 bases in between. Germline V gene sequence: CDR1 SGDLS, CDR2 YYNGEE.

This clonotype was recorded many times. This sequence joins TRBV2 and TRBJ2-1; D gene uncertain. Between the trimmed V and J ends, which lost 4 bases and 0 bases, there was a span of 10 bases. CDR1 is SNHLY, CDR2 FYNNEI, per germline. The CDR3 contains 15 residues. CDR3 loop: CASSVIVSSYNEQFF. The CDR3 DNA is TGTGCCAGCAGTGTGATCGTTAGCTCCTACAATGAGCAGTTCTTC. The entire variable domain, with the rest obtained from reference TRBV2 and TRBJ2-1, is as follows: EPEVTQTPSHQVTQMGQEVILRCVPISNHLYFYWYRQILGQKVEFLVSFYNNEISEKSEIFDDQFSVERPDGSNFTLKIRSTKLEDSAMYFCASSVIVSSYNEQFFGPGTRLTVL.

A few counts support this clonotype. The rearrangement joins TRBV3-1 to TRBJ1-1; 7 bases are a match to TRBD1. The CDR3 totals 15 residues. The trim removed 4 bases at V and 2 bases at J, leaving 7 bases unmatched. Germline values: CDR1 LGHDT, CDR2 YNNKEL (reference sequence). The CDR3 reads CASSRPTGTNTEAFF. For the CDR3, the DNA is TGTGCCAGCAGCCGCCCGACAGGGACAAACACTGAAGCTTTCTTT.

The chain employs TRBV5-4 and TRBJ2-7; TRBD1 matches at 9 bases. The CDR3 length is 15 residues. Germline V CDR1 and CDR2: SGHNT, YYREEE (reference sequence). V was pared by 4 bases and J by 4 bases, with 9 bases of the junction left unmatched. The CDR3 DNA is TGTGCCAGCAGCCCCCCCGGGACAGGGTCGTACGAGCAGTACTTC. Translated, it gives CASSPPGTGSYEQYF.

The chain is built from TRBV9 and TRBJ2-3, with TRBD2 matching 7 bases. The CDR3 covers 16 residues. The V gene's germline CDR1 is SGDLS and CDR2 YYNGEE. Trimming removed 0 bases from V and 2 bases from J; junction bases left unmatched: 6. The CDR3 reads CASSVGASGPTDTQYF. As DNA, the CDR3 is TGTGCCAGCAGCGTAGGTGCTAGCGGCCCCACAGATACGCAGTATTTT.

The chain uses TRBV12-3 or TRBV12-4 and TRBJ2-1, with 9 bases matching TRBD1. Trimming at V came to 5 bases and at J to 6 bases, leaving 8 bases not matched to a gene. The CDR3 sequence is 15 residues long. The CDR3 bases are TGTGCCAGCAGTCTCCGGACAGGGGAAAGCAATGAGCAGTTCTTC. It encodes CASSLRTGESNEQFF.

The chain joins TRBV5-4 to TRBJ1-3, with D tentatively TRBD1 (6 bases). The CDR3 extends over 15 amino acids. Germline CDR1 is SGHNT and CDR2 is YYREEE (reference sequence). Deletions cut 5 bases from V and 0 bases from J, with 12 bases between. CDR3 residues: CASRKGGSSGNTIYF. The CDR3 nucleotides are TGTGCCAGCAGAAAGGGGGGGAGCTCTGGAAACACCATATATTTT.

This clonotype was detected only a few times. The CDR3 sequence is CASSQGLANGGYEQYF. For the CDR3, the DNA is TGCGCCAGCAGCCAAGGTCTGGCTAACGGGGGTTACGAGCAGTACTTC. The chain is built from TRBV4-3 and TRBJ2-7, with a weak D call TRBD2 (6 bases). Per the germline V gene, CDR1 is LGHNA and CDR2 is YSLEER. This CDR3 is 16 amino acids long. V dropped 1 base and J dropped 4 bases, with 17 bases sitting between them.

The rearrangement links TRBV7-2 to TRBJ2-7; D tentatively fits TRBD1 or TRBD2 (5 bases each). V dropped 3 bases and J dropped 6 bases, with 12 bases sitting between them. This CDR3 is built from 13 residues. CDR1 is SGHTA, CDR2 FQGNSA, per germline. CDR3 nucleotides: TGTGCCAGCAGCTTGGACGGGGCCGCCGAGCAGTACTTC. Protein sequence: CASSLDGAAEQYF.

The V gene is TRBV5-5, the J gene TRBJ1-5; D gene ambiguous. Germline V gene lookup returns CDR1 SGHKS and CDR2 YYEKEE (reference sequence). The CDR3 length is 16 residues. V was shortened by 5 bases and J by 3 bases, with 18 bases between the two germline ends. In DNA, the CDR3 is TGTGCCAGCAGTCCCCCGAGGCCCTTACCCAATCAGCCCCAGCATTTT. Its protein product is CASSPPRPLPNQPQHF.

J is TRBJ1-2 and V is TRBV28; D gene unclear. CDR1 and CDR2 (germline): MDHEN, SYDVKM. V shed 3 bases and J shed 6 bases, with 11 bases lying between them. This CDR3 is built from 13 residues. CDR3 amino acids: CASSFRQYNGYTF. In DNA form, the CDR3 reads TGTGCCAGCAGTTTTCGCCAGTATAATGGCTACACCTTC.

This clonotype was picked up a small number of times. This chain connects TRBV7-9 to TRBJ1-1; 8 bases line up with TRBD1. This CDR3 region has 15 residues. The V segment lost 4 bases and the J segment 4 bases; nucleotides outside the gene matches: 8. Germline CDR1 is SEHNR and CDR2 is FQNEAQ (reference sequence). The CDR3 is CASSSRGTGPTEAFF. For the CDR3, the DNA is TGTGCCAGCAGCTCACGGGGGACAGGACCCACTGAAGCTTTCTTT.

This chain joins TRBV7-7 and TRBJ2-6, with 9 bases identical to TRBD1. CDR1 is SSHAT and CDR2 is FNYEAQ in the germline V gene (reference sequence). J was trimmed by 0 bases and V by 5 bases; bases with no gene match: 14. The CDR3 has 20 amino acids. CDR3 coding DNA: TGTGCCAGCAGCCCCACAACTCCGGGACAGGGATCCTCTGGGGCCAACGTCCTGACTTTC. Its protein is CASSPTTPGQGSSGANVLTF.

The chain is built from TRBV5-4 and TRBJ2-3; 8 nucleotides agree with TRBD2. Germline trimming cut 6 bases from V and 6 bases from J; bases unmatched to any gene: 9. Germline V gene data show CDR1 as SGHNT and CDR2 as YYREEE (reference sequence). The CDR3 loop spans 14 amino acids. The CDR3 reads CASIPAGDYDTQYF. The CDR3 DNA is TGTGCCAGCATCCCAGCGGGGGACTATGATACGCAGTATTTT.

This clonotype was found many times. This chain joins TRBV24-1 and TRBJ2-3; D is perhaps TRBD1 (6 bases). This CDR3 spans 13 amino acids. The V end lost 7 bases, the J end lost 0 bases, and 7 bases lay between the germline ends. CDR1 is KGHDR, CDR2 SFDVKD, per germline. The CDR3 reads CATRDRSTDTQYF. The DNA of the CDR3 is TGTGCCACCAGGGACAGAAGCACAGATACGCAGTATTTT.

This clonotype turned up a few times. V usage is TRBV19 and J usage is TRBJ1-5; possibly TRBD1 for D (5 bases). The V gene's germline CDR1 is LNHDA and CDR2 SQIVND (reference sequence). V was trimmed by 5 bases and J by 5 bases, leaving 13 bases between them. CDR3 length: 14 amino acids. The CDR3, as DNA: TGTGCCAGTAGTCTTGGAACAGGAGATCAGCCCCAGCATTTT. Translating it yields CASSLGTGDQPQHF.

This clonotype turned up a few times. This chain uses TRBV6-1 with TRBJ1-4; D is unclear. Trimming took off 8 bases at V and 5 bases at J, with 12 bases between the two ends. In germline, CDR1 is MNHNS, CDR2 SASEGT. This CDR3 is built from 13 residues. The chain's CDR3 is CASRAPMNEKLFF. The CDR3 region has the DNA TGTGCCAGCCGGGCCCCCATGAATGAAAAACTGTTTTTT.

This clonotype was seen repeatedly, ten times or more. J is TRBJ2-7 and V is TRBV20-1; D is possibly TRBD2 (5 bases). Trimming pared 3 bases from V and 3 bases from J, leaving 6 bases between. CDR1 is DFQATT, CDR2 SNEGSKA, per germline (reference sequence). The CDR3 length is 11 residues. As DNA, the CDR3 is TGCAGTGCTAGTGAGGGCTACGAGCAGTACTTC. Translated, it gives CSASEGYEQYF.